What follows describes a single T cell receptor beta chain. V was clipped by 0 bases and J by 5 bases, with 8 bases between them. Germline loops: CDR1 GTSNPN, CDR2 SVGIG (reference sequence). The CDR3 runs to 12 residues. Followed over time, Seattle patients had been enrolled while infection was active. The sample originates from a study of blood T cell repertoires in COVID-19. The wider study: Nucleic acid was either cDNA or gDNA, and it came from T cells, B-cell-depleted T cells, or PBMCs.

Original analysis: Amplified reference gene primers provided the basis for estimating nucleated cell counts. The repertoire was sequenced with immunoSEQ multiplex PCR; TCRdb's copy has only in-frame clones and lacks some. From that table come the V and J calls and clone size; the DNA was used to work out D and trimming. The repertoire holds roughly 250,000 clones, with around 85% as singletons. The chain links TRBV30 to TRBJ2-7; the D gene is possibly TRBD1 (5 bases). Sequencing was performed on peripheral blood. This receptor was taken from a human donor with COVID-19, enrolled during active disease. The donor label of this sample is uncertain. In nucleotides, the CDR3 is TGTGCCTGGAGTGTATTGGGGCACGAGCAGTACTTC. This sequence encodes CAWSVLGHEQYF.